Presented here are 3 T cell receptor beta chains from one specimen sequenced in a study of shared clonotypes between healthy human individuals. The data were produced by immunoSEQ multiplex PCR, yet TCRdb's version contains in-frame clones alone and is incomplete. The repertoire has over 400,000 clones, approximately 78% of them found once; the top ten carry approximately 12%. Sequencing used PBMCs. The receptors were gathered from a woman aged 40 to 50 in good health. Some clones in this sample may be carry-over from other donors' samples.

The V call is TRBV7-9, the J call TRBJ2-3; D possibly corresponds to TRBD2 (5 bases). The CDR3 length is 11 residues. The V end lost 5 bases, the J end lost 13 bases, and 13 bases lay between the germline ends. Germline V gene sequence: CDR1 SEHNR, CDR2 FQNEAQ (reference sequence). The CDR3 bases are TGTGCCAGCAGCCCTAGCCATCTGGAGTATTTT. It codes for CASSPSHLEYF.

The genes are TRBV27 and TRBJ2-3; D is unresolved. The V gene's germline CDR1 is MNHEY and CDR2 SMNVEV (reference sequence). V shed 8 bases and J shed 0 bases, with 12 bases lying between them. The CDR3 totals 14 residues. The DNA of the CDR3 is TGTGCCAGCCGAGACATTTCGAGCACAGATACGCAGTATTTT. As protein: CASRDISSTDTQYF.

This rearrangement joins TRBV5-1 to TRBJ1-3; D is undetermined. This CDR3 is 13 amino acids long. The germline gives CDR1 SGHRS, CDR2 YFSETQ. V was cut by 4 bases and J by 1 base, with 6 bases left in between. CDR3 sequence: CASSEESGNTIYF. DNA of the CDR3: TGCGCCAGCAGCGAGGAATCTGGAAACACCATATATTTT.